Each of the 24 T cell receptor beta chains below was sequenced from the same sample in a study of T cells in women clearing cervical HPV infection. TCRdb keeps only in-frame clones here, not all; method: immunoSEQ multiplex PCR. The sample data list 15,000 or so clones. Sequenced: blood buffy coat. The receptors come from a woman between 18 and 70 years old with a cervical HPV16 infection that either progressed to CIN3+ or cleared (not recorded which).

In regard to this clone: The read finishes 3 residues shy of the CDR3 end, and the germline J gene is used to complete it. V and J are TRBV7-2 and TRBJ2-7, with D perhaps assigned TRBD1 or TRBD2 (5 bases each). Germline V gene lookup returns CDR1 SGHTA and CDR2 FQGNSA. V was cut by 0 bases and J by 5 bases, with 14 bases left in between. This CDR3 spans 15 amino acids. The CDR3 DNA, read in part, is TGTGCCAGCAGCTTAGCATCCCAGGGAGTCAACGAG. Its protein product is CASSLASQGVNE. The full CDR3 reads CASSLASQGVNEQYF.

The CDR3 protein is CAISGTQEGQPSPLHF. CDR3 DNA (partial): TGTGCCATCAGTGGGACTCAAGAGGGCCAGCCATCACCC. The chain couples TRBV10-3 to TRBJ1-6; D not resolved. The DNA ends 3 residues before the CDR3 does, and the rest of the CDR3 is filled in from the germline J gene. The CDR3 sequence is 16 residues long. Germline V gives CDR1 ENHRY, CDR2 SYGVKD. V shed 4 bases and J shed 10 bases, with 20 bases lying between them.

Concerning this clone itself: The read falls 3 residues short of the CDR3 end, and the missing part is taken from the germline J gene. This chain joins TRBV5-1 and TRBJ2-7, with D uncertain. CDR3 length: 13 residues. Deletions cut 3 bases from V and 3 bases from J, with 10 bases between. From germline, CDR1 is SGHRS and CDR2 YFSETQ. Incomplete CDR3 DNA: TGCGCCAGCAGCTCTCTAGGCCGCTACGAG. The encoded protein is CASSSLGRYE. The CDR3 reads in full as CASSSLGRYEQYF.

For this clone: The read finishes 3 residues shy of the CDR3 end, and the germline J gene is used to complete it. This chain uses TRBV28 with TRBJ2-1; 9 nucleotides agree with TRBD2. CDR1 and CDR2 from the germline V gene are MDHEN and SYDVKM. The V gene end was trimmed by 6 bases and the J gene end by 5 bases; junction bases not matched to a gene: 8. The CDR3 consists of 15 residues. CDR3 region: CASSRLAETHNEQFF. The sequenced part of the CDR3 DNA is TGTGCCAGCAGCCGACTAGCGGAAACCCACAATGAG.

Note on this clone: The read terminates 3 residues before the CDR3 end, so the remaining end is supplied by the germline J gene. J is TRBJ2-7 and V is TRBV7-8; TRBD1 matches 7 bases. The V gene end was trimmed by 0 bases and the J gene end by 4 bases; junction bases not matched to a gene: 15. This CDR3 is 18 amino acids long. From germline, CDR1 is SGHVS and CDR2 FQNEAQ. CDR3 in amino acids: CASSLATKSGQITYEQYF. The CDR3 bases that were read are TGTGCCAGCAGCTTAGCTACAAAGTCGGGACAGATCACTTACGAG.

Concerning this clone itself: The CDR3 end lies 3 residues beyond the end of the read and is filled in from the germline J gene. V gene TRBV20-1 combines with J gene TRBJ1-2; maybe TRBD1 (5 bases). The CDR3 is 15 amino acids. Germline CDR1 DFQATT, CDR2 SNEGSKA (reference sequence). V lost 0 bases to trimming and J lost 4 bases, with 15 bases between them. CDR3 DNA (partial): TGCAGTGCTAGAGATCGCGGGGGAGTCAGCTATGGC. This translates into CSARDRGGVSYG. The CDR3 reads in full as CSARDRGGVSYGYTF.

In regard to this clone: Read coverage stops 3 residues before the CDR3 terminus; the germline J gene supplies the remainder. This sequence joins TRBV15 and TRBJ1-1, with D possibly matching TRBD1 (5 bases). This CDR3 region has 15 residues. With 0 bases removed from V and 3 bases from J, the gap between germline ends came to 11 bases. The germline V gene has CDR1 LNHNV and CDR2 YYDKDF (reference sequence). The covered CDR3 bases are TGTGCCACCAGCAGAGATAAAGGGGAGTACACTGAA. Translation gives CATSRDKGEYTE. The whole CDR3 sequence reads CATSRDKGEYTEAFF.

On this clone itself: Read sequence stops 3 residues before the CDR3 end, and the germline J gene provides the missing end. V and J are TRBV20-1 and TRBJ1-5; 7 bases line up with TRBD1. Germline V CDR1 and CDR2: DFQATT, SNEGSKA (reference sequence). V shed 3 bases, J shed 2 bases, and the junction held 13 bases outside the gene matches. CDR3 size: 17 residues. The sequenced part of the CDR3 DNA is TGCAGTGCTAGTCCGCCGACAGGGTCCATTGGCAATCAGCCC. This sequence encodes CSASPPTGSIGNQP. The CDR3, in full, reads CSASPPTGSIGNQPQHF.

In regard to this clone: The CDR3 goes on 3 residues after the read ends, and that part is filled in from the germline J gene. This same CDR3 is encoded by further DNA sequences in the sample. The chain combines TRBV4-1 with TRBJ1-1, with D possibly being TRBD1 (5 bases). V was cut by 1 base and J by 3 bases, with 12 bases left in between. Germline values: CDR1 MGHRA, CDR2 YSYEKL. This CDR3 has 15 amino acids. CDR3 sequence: CASSQGWGSDTEAFF. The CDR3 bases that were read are TGCGCCAGCAGCCAAGGGTGGGGCTCAGACACTGAA.

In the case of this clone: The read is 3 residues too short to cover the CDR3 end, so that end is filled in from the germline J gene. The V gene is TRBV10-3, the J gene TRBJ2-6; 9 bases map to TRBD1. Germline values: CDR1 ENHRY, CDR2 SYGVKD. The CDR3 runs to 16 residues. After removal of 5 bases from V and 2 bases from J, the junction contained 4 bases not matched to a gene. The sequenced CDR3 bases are TGTGCCATCAGTACAGGGGGCGGGACTGGGGCCAACGTC. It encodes CAISTGGGTGANV. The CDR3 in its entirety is CAISTGGGTGANVLTF.

This CDR3 is CASGRTGFAEAFF. The CDR3 bases that were read are TGTGCCAGTGGACGGACAGGGTTCGCTGAA. This chain links TRBV19 with TRBJ1-1; 8 bases match TRBD1. The read terminates 3 residues ahead of where the CDR3 ends, so the germline J gene completes it. This CDR3 contains 13 residues. The V gene end was trimmed by 8 bases and the J gene end by 6 bases; junction bases not matched to a gene: 8. From germline, CDR1 is LNHDA and CDR2 SQIVND (reference sequence).

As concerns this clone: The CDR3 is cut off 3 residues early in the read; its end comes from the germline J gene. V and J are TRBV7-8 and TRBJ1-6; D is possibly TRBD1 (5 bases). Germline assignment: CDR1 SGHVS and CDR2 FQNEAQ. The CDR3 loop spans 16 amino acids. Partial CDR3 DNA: TGTGCCAGCAGCTCAAGCGGGGACCAACGGCTTGCGCCC. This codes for CASSSSGDQRLAP. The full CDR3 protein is CASSSSGDQRLAPLHF. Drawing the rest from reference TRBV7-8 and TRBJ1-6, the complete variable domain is GAGVSQSPRYKVAKRGQDVALRCDPISGHVSLFWYQQALGQGPEFLTYFQNEAQLDKSGLPSDRFFAERPEGSVSTLKIQRTQQEDSAVYLCASSSSGDQRLAPLHFGNGTRLTVT.

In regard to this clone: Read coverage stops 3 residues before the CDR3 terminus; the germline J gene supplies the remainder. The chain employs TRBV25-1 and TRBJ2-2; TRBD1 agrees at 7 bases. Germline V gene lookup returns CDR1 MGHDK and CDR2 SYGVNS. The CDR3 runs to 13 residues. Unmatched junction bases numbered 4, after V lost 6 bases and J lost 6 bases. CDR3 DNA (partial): TGTGCCAGCAGGGACAGGCCCTCCGGGGAG. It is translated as CASRDRPSGE. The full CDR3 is CASRDRPSGELFF. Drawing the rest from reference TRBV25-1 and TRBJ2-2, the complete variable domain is EADIYQTPRYLVIGTGKKITLECSQTMGHDKMYWYQQDPGMELHLIHYSYGVNSTEKGDLSSESTVSRIRTEHFPLTLESARPSHTSQYLCASRDRPSGELFFGEGSRLTVL.

CDR3 loop: CASSEPHGGAEAFF. The sequenced CDR3 bases are TGCGCCAGCAGTGAGCCTCATGGAGGGGCTGAA. V and J are TRBV10-1 and TRBJ1-1, with a tentative D call TRBD1 (5 bases). The read ends 3 residues shy of where the CDR3 ends; the end is completed using the germline J gene. Germline V gives CDR1 WNHNN, CDR2 SYGVQD (reference sequence). With 2 bases removed from V and 6 bases from J, the gap between germline ends came to 13 bases. The CDR3 loop spans 14 amino acids.

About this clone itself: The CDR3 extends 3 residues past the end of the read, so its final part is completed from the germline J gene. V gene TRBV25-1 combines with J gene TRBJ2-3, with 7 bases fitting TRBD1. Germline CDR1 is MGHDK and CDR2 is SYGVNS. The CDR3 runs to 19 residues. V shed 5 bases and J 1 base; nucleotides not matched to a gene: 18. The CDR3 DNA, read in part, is TGTGCCAGCAGTAATCCCCTGGGGACAGACCGAGCCCGCACAGATACG. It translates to CASSNPLGTDRARTDT. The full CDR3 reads CASSNPLGTDRARTDTQYF.

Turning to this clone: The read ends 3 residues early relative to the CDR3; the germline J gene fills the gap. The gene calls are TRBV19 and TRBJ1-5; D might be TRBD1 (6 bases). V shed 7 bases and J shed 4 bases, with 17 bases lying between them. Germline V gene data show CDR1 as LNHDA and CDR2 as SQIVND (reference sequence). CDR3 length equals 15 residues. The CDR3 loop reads CASKALQGPNQPQHF. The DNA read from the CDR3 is TGTGCCAGTAAAGCCCTACAGGGCCCTAATCAGCCC.

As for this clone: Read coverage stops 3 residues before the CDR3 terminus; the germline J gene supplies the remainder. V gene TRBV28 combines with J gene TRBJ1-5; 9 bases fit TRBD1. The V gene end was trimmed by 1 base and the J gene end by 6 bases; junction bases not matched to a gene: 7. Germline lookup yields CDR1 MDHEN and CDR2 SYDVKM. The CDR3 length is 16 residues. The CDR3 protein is CASSLSGQGRGQPQHF. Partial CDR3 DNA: TGTGCCAGCAGTTTATCCGGACAGGGGAGGGGTCAGCCC.

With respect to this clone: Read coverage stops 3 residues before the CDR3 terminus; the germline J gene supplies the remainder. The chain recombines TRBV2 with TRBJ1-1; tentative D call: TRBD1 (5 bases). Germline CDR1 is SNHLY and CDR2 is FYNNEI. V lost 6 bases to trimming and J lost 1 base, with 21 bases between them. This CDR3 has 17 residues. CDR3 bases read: TGTGCCAGCAGCGGGCTGGGCGGGGGGGACCCGAACACTGAA. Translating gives CASSGLGGGDPNTE. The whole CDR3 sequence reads CASSGLGGGDPNTEAFF.

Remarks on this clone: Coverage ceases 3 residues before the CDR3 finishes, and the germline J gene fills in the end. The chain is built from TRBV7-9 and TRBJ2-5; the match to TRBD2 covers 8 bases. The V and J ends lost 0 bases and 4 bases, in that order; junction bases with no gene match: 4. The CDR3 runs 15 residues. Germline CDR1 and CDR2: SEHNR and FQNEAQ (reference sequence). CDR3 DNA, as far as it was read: TGTGCCAGCAGCTTAGCGCTGGGACTAGGAGAGACC. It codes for CASSLALGLGET. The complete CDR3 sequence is CASSLALGLGETQYF.

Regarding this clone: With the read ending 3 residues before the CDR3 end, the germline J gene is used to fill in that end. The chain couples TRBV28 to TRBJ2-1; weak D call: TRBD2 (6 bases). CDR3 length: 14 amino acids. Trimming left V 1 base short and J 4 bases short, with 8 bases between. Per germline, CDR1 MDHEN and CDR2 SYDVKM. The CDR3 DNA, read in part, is TGTGCCAGCAGTTTATTGCGGGATTACAATGAG. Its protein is CASSLLRDYNE. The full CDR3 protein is CASSLLRDYNEQFF.

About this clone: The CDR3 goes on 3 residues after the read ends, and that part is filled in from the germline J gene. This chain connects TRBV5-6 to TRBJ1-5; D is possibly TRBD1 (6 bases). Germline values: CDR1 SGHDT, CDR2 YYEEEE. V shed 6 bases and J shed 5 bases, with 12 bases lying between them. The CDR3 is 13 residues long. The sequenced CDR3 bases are TGTGCCAGCACCACAGGGAGGGATCAGCCC. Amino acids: CASTTGRDQP. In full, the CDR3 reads CASTTGRDQPQHF.

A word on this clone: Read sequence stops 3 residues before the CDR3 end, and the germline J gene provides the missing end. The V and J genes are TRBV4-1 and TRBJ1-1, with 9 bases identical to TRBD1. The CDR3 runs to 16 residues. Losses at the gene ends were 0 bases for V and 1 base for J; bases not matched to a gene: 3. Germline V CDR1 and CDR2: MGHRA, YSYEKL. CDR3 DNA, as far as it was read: TGCGCCAGCAGCCAAGAAACAGGGGGCCCGAACACTGAA. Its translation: CASSQETGGPNTE. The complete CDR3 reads CASSQETGGPNTEAFF.

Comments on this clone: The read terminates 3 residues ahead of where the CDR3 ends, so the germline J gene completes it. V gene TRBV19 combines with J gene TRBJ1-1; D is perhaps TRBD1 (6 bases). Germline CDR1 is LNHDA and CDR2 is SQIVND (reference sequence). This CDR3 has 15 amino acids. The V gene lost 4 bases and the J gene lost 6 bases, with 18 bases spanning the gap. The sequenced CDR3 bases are TGTGCCAGTAGTACCCCACATCGGGGGGGCCCTGAA. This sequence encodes CASSTPHRGGPE. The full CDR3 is CASSTPHRGGPEAFF.

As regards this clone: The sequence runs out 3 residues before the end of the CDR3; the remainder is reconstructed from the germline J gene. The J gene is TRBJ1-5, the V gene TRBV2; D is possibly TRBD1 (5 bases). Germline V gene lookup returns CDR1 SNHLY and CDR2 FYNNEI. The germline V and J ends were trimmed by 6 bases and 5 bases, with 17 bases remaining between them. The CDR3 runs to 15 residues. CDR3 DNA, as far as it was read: TGTGCCAGCAGCAAAGGACAAACCGCTCATCAGCCC. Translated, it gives CASSKGQTAHQP. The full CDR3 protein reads CASSKGQTAHQPQHF.